Following are 5 T cell receptor beta chains from one sample sequenced in a study of cytomegalovirus exposure and HLA in healthy donors. The PCR had 60 Vbeta and 13 Jbeta primers. Assay used: immunoSEQ multiplex PCR; TCRdb lists only in-frame clones, some missing. This table holds about 130,000 clones, 60% to 80% found once. Input material: PBMCs. The receptor set was obtained from a male donor in good health and CMV-seronegative.

This clone was seen more than once but under ten times. This chain links TRBV5-1 with TRBJ2-2; weak D call: TRBD2 (7 bases). The V end was cut by 7 bases, the J end by 0 bases, with 13 bases between. Germline V gene lookup returns CDR1 SGHRS and CDR2 YFSETQ. This CDR3 has 15 amino acids. The CDR3 region is CASLAGAANTGELFF. CDR3 bases: TGCGCCAGCTTGGCGGGGGCCGCGAACACCGGGGAGCTGTTTTTT.

As concerns this clone: Relative to the germline gene, one junction end is altered; a read error may explain this. The V gene is TRBV7-9, the J gene TRBJ2-7; D is undetermined. CDR1 and CDR2 from the germline V gene are SEHNR and FQNEAQ (reference sequence). CDR3 size: 13 residues. This chain's CDR3 is CSSSSLATDEQYF. The DNA for the CDR3 is TGTTCCAGCAGCTCCCTGGCGACTGACGAGCAGTACTTC.

The chain uses TRBV5-1 and TRBJ2-2; possible D gene TRBD1, 6 bases. The CDR3 is made up of 15 amino acids. Looked up from germline, CDR1 is SGHRS and CDR2 is YFSETQ. V lost 4 bases and J lost 7, with 17 bases in between. CDR3 DNA sequence: TGCGCCAGCAGCGCCCAAACAGGGATCGGCGGGGAGCTGTTTTTT. As protein: CASSAQTGIGGELFF.

The chain is built from TRBV19 and TRBJ1-5; D is undetermined. Germline lookup yields CDR1 LNHDA and CDR2 SQIVND (reference sequence). V was clipped by 1 base and J by 5 bases, with 15 bases between them. This CDR3 region has 16 residues. The CDR3 coding sequence is TGTGCCAGTAGTATAGTCTTTAAACAGATTCATCAGCCCCAGCATTTT. Translating gives CASSIVFKQIHQPQHF. The full variable domain, completed using reference TRBV19 and TRBJ1-5, is DGGITQSPKYLFRKEGQNVTLSCEQNLNHDAMYWYRQDPGQGLRLIYYSQIVNDFQKGDIAEGYSVSREKKESFPLTVTSAQKNPTAFYLCASSIVFKQIHQPQHFGDGTRLSIL.

This chain connects TRBV5-1 to TRBJ2-1, with D tentatively TRBD1 (6 bases). This CDR3 has 17 residues. Germline V gives CDR1 SGHRS, CDR2 YFSETQ. Trimming stripped 7 bases from V and 7 bases from J, with 27 bases between. The CDR3 spells CASGDLSGALRGNEQFF. As DNA, the CDR3 is TGCGCCAGCGGAGATCTCTCAGGGGCCCTTAGGGGAAATGAGCAGTTCTTC.